The entry below gives a single T cell receptor (beta chain) sequence along with its context. Antigen unknown. The sample is drawn from a study of T cell responses to AZD1222 COVID-19 vaccine. General study findings and limits: All repertoire sampling was performed exclusively after the peak T cell response. Clonal diversity may have been underestimated, and the donors were mostly white British, with more females than males. Only 5 or 6 individuals given AZD1222 were seropositive at baseline.

Repertoires were generated with immunoSEQ multiplex PCR, while TCRdb's copy carries only in-frame clones and drops some. The sample contains 100,000 to 150,000 clones, less than 95% of which appear only once. The clonotype was recovered from an adult in good health. The source was peripheral blood, collected on day 0 of AZD1222 vaccination.

The CDR3 spells CASTGRGYEQYF. The CDR3 coding sequence is TGTGCCAGTACTGGACGGGGCTACGAGCAGTACTTC. The rearrangement joins TRBV19 to TRBJ2-7; weak D call: TRBD2 (5 bases). Germline CDR1 LNHDA, CDR2 SQIVND (reference sequence). The CDR3 is 12 residues long. V was shortened by 7 bases and J by 3 bases, with 10 bases between the two germline ends.